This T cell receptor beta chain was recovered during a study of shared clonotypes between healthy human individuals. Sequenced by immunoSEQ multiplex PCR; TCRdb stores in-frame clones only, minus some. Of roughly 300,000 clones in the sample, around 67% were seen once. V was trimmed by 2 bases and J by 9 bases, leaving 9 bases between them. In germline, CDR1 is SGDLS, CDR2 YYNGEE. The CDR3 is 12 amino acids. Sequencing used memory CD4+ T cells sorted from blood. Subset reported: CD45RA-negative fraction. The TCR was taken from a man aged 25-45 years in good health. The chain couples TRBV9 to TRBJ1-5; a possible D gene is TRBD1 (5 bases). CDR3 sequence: CASSVGGPPQHF. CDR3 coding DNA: TGTGCCAGCAGCGTGGGGGGTCCGCCCCAGCATTTT. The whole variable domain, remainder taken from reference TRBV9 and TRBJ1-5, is DSGVTQTPKHLITATGQRVTLRCSPRSGDLSVYWYQQSLDQGLQFLIQYYNGEERAKGNILERFSAQQFPDLHSELNLSSLELGDSALYFCASSVGGPPQHFGDGTRLSIL.